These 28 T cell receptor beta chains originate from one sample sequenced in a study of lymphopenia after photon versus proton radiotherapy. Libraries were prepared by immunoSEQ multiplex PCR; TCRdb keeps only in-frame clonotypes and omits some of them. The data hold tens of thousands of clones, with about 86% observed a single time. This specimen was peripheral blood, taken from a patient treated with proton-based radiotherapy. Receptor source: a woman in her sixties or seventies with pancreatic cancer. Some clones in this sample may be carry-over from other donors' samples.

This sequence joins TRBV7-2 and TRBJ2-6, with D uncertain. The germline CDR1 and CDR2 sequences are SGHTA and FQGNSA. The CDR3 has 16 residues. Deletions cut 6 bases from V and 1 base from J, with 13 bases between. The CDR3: CASSLHMLSGANVLTF. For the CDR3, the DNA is TGTGCCAGCAGTCTGCATATGTTATCTGGGGCCAACGTCCTGACTTTC. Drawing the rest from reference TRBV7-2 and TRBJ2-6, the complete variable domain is GAGVSQSPSNKVTEKGKDVELRCDPISGHTALYWYRQSLGQGLEFLIYFQGNSAPDKSGLPSDRFSAERTGGSVSTLTIQRTQQEDSAVYLCASSLHMLSGANVLTFGAGSRLTVL.

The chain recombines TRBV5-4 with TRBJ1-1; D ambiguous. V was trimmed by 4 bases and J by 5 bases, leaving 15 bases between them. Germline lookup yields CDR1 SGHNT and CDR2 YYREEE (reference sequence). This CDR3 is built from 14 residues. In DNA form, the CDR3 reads TGTGCCAGCAGCCCGGACGGTCGGGCTACTGAAGCTTTCTTT. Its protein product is CASSPDGRATEAFF.

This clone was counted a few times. CDR3 sequence (DNA): TGTGCCAGCGGTCCCCAAGAGACCCAGTACTTC. As protein: CASGPQETQYF. The rearrangement joins TRBV27 to TRBJ2-5; unclear D gene. Germline assignment: CDR1 MNHEY and CDR2 SMNVEV (reference sequence). The CDR3 loop spans 11 amino acids. With 8 bases removed from V and 1 base from J, the gap between germline ends came to 5 bases.

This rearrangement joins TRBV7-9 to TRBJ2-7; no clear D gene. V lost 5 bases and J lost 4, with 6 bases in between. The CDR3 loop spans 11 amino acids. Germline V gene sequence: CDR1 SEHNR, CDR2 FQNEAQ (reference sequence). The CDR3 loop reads CASSPQYEQYF. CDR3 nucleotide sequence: TGTGCCAGCAGCCCCCAGTACGAGCAGTACTTC.

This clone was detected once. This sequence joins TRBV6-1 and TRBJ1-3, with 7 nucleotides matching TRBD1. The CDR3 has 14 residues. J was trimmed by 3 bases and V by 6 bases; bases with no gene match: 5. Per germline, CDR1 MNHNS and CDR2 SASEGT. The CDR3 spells CASSPGTDGNTIYF. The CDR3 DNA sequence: TGTGCCAGCAGCCCCGGGACAGATGGAAACACCATATATTTT.

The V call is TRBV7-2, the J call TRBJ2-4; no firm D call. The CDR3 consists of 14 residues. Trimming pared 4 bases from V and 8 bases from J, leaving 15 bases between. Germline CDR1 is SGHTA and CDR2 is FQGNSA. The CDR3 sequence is CASSSFEARYIQYF. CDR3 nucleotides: TGTGCCAGCAGCTCCTTCGAGGCCAGATACATTCAGTACTTC.

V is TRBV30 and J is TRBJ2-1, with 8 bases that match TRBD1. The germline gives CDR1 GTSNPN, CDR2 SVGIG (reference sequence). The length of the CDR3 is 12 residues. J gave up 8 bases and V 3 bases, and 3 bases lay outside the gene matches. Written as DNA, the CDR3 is TGTGCCTGGAGCGGACAGGGCCATGAGCAGTTCTTC. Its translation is CAWSGQGHEQFF.

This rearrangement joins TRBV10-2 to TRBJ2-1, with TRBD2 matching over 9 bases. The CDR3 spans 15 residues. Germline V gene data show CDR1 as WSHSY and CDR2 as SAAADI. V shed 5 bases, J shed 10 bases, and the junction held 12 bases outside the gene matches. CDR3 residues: CASSSGTSHRREQFF. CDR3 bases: TGCGCCAGCAGTTCCGGGACTAGCCACCGTAGGGAGCAGTTCTTC.

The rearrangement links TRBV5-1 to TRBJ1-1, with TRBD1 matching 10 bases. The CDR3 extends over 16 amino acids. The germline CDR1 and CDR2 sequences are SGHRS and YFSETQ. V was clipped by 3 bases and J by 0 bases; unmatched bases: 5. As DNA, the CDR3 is TGCGCCAGCAGCTCGACAGGGGGCGCGGTGAACACTGAAGCTTTCTTT. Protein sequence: CASSSTGGAVNTEAFF. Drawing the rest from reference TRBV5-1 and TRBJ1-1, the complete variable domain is KAGVTQTPRYLIKTRGQQVTLSCSPISGHRSVSWYQQTPGQGLQFLFEYFSETQRNKGNFPGRFSGRQFSNSRSEMNVSTLELGDSALYLCASSSTGGAVNTEAFFGQGTRLTVV.

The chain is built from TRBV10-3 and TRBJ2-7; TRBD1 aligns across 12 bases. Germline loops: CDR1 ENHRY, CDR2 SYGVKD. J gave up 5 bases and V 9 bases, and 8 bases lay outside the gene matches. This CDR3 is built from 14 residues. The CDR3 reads CAITSGTGGHEQYF. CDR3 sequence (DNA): TGTGCCATAACCTCCGGGACAGGGGGCCACGAGCAGTACTTC.

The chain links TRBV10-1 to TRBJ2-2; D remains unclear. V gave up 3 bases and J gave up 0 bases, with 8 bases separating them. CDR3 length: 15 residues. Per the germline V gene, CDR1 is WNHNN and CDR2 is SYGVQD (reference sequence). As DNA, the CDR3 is TGCGCCAGCAGTGAAGGATCTGCGAACACCGGGGAGCTGTTTTTT. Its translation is CASSEGSANTGELFF.

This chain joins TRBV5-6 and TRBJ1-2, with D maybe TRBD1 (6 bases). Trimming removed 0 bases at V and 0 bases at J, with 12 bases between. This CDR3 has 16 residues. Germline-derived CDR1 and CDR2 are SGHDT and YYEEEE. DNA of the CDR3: TGTGCCAGCAGCTTGGGAGGGGGGCAGACTAACTATGGCTACACCTTC. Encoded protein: CASSLGGGQTNYGYTF.

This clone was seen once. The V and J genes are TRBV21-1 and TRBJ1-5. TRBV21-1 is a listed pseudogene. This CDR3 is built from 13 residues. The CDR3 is CASSKGGRQPQHF. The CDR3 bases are TGTGCCAGCAGCAAAGGAGGGAGGCAGCCCCAGCATTTT.

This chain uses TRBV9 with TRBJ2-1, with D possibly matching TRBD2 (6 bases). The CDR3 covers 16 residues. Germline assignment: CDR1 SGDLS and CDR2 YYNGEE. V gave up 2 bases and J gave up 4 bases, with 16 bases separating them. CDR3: CASSVLSGLQYNEQFF. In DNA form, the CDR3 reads TGTGCCAGCAGCGTCCTCTCGGGACTCCAGTACAATGAGCAGTTCTTC.

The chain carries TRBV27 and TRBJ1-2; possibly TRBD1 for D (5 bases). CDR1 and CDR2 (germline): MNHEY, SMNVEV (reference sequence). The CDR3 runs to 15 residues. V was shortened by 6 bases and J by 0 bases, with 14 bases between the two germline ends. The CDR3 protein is CASRRSTEPNYGYTF. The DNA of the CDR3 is TGTGCCAGCAGGCGCTCGACAGAACCTAACTATGGCTACACCTTC.

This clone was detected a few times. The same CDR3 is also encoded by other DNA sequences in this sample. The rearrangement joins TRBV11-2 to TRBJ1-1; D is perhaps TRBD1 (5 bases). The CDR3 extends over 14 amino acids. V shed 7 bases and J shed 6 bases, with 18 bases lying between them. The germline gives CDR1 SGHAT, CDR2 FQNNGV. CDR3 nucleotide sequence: TGTGCCAGCACTAGGAAGGGGAATGCTGCTGAAGCTTTCTTT. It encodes CASTRKGNAAEAFF.

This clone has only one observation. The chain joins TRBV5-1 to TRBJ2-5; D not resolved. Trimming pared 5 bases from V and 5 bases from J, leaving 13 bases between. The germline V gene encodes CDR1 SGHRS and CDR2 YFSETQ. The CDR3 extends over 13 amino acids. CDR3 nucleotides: TGCGCCAGCAGTGGTCTAGAGATGGAGACCCAGTACTTC. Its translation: CASSGLEMETQYF.

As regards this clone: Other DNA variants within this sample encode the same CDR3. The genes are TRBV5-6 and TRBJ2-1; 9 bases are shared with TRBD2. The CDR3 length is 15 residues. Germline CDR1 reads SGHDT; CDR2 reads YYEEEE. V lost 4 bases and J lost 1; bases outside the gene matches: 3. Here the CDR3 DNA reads TGTGCCAGCAGCCCCCTAGCGGGATCCTACAATGAGCAGTTCTTC. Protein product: CASSPLAGSYNEQFF.

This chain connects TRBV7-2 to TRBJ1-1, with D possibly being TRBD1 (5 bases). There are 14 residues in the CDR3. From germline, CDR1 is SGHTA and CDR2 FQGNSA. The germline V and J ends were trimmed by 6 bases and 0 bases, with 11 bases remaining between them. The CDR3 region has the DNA TGTGCCAGCAGGTTGCAGGGCCTGAACACTGAAGCTTTCTTT. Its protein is CASRLQGLNTEAFF.

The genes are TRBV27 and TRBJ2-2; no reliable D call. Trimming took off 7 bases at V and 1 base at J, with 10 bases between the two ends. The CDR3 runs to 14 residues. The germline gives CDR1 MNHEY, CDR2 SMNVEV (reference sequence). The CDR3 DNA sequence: TGTGCCAGCATCGGATTAATGAACACCGGGGAGCTGTTTTTT. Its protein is CASIGLMNTGELFF.

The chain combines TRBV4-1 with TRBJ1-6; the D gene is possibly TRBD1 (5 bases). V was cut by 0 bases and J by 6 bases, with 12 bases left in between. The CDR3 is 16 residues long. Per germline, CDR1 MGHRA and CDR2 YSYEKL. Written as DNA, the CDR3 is TGCGCCAGCAGCCAAGATTCCAGGGTCCCTAATTCACCCCTCCACTTT. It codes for CASSQDSRVPNSPLHF.

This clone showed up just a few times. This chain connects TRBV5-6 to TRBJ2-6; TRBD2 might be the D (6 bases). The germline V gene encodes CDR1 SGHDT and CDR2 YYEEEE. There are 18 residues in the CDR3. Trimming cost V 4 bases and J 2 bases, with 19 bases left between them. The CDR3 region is CASSPRGTGYPGANVLTF. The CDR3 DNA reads TGTGCCAGCAGCCCACGGGGGACGGGGTATCCTGGGGCCAACGTCCTGACTTTC.

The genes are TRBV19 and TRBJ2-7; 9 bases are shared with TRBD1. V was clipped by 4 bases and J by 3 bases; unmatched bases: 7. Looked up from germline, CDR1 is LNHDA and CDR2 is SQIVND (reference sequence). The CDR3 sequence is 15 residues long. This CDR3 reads CASSTRRDRDYEQYF. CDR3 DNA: TGTGCCAGTAGTACCCGACGGGACAGGGACTACGAGCAGTACTTC. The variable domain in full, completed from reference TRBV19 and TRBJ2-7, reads DGGITQSPKYLFRKEGQNVTLSCEQNLNHDAMYWYRQDPGQGLRLIYYSQIVNDFQKGDIAEGYSVSREKKESFPLTVTSAQKNPTAFYLCASSTRRDRDYEQYFGPGTRLTVT.

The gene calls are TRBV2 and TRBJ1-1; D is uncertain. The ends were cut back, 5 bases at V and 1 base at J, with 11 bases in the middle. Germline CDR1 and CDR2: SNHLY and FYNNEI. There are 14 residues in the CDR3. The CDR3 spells CASSPGRWNTEAFF. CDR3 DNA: TGTGCCAGCAGTCCTGGACGGTGGAACACTGAAGCTTTCTTT.

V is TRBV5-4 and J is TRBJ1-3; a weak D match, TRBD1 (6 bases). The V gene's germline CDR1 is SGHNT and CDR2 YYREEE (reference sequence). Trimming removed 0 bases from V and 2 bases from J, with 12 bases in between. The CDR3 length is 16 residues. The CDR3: CASSLGGGSAGNTIYF. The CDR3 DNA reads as TGTGCCAGCAGCTTGGGTGGGGGCTCGGCTGGAAACACCATATATTTT.

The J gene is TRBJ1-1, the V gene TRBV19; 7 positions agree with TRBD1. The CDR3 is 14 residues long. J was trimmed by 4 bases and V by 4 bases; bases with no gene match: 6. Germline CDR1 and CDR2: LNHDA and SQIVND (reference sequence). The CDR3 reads CASSTYRGLTEAFF. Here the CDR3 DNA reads TGTGCCAGTAGTACTTACAGGGGACTCACTGAAGCTTTCTTT.

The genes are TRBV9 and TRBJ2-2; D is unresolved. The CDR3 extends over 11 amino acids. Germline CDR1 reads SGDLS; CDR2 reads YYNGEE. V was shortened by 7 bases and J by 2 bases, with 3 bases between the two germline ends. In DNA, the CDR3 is TGTGCCAGCCCTAACACCGGGGAGCTGTTTTTT. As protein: CASPNTGELFF.

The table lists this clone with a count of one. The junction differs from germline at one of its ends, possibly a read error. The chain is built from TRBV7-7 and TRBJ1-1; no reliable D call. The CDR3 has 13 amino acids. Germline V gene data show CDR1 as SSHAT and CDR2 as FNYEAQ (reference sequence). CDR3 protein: CASSLGSNTEAFF. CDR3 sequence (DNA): TGTGCTAGCAGCTTAGGGTCTAACACTGAAGCTTTCTTT.